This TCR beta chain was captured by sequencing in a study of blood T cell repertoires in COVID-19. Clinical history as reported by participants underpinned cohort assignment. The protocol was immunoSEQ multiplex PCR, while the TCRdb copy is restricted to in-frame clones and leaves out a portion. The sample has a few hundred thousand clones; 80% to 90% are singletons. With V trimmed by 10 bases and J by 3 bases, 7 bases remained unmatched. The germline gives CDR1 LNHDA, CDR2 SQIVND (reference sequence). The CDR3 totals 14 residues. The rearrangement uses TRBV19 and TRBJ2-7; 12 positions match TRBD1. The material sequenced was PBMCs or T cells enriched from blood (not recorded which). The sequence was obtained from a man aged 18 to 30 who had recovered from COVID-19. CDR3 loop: CATARDRGHYEQYF. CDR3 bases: TGTGCCACGGCCCGGGACAGGGGGCACTACGAGCAGTACTTC.